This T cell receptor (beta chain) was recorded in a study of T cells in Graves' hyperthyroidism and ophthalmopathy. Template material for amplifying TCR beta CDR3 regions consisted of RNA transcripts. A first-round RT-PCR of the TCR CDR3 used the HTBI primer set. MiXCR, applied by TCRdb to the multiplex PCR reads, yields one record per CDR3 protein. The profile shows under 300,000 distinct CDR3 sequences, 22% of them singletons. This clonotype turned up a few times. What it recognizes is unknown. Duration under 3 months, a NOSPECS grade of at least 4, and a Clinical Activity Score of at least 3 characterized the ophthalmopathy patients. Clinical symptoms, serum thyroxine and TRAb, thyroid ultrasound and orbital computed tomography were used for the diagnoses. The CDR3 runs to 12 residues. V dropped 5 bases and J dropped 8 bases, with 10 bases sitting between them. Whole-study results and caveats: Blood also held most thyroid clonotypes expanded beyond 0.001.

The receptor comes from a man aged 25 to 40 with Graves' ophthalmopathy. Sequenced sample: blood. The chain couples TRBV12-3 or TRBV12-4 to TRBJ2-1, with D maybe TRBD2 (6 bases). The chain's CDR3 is CASSPTSHEQFF. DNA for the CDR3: TGTGCCAGCAGTCCCACTAGCCATGAGCAGTTCTTC.